Given below is one T cell receptor (beta chain) in context. This clonotype was seen only a few times. Its target antigen remains unknown. No base quality information exists; no much larger clone differs at one position. This specimen's treatment or condition label, interpreted: roughly ten-day PBMC culture with coronavirus spike peptide pools or control peptides (ViraFEST assay). The study used the ViraFEST assay, which expanded antigen-specific T cells with peptide pools and then identified expanded clonotypes by TCR sequencing. The convalescent patients' positive SARS-CoV-2 PCR tests were from March to December 2020, which was before the Alpha, Beta and Delta variants emerged in the United States. Approximately 2.1 million PBMCs per well were cultured in IMDM with roughly 5% human AB serum and around 10 IU/ml IL-2, plus 10 ug/ml peptide pools. Half of the culture medium was replaced with fresh IL-2-containing medium on days 3 and 7. After approximately eleven days of culture, CD4+ T cells were isolated by negative selection using the EasySep CD4+ T cell isolation kit. Ficoll-Paque Plus gradient centrifugation was used to isolate PBMCs from whole blood, and the isolated PBMCs were then either used fresh or cryopreserved at -140C. Triplicate wells were generally used for each culture condition.

Libraries were prepared through PCR. DNA from cultured CD4+ T cells underwent TCR sequencing with the Oncomine TCR Beta short-read assay at the Johns Hopkins FTIC core. Genomic DNA was extracted from the cultured CD4+ T cells with the QIAamp micro DNA kit. The Oncomine TCR Beta libraries from cultured CD4+ T cells were pooled using unique dual indexes and then sequenced on an Illumina iSeq 100. Turning to the authors' computational methods: Non-productive sequences were removed, and CDR3s that did not start with C, did not end with F or W, or were shorter than 7 amino acids were discarded. The MANAFEST web application identified antigen-specific clonotypes by comparing peptide-stimulated wells against reference wells and other culture wells. Positive clones required FDR below 0.05, an odds ratio above 5, and productive frequency above 0.1% in at least two of three replicate wells. A clonotype counted as cross-reactive if it showed significant expansion both in the SARS-CoV-2 spike wells and in at least one common cold coronavirus spike condition. Similarity between CDR3 sequences was evaluated in R version 3.6.1 using Levenshtein distances (stringdist) and unrooted phylogenetic trees (ape). The raw public reads went through TCRdb reprocessing: fastp at Q25, MiXCR clone calling, in-frame beta chains kept. A single entry per CDR3 protein holds the most common genes and DNA from its merged rows. The V and J calls and clone size are TCRdb's, not the authors'. The sample records fewer than 20,000 distinct CDR3 sequences, approximately 36% of which are singletons. The top ten clones comprise 8% to 9.5% of the sample.

This entry belongs to a study of vaccination and CD4 T cells after COVID-19 (dated by TCRdb to between 2021 and 2022). A note on the overall study: Convalescent patients had a positive SARS-CoV-2 result on nasal swab PCR, and of these patients, some 10 had mild disease and one had severe disease. Each participant got two doses of either the Pfizer-BioNTech BNT162b2 vaccine (n=8) or the Moderna mRNA-1273 vaccine (n=2). Overlapping spike peptide pools from SARS-CoV-2 and from the common cold coronaviruses HCoV-NL63, HCoV-OC43 and HCoV-229E were used as culture stimuli. As controls, cultures received a CEFX viral epitope pool (the positive control), an HIV-1 Nef peptide pool (the negative control), or no peptide at all. The spike-specific CD4+ TCR repertoire was compared before and after mRNA vaccination in under 11 COVID-19 convalescent patients and a few infection-naive healthy vaccine recipients. The convalescent cohort comprised six males and four females, including two Hispanic individuals, seven Caucasians, two Asians and one multiracial person. Post-vaccine blood samples were obtained a median of about 77 days after the second vaccine dose, with a range of roughly 14 to 241 days. Post-COVID blood samples were collected from convalescent patients a median of about 92 days after diagnosis, with a range of roughly 30 to 161 days. Broad study findings and their caveats: Of the vaccine-specific clones found in convalescent patients, nearly all (304 of 307) were mono-reactive for SARS-CoV-2 spike instead of being cross-reactive with common cold coronaviruses. Only a relatively small number of convalescent patients were included in the study, and early timepoints following natural infection were not analyzed. An increase in the median number of SARS-CoV-2-reactive clonotypes from around 20 after infection to a few dozen after vaccination was observed, but the change was not found to be significant. Among the post-vaccine SARS-CoV-2-reactive clones in convalescent patients, a median about 87% showed up only after vaccination, which suggests vaccine-specific priming.

The CDR3 numbers 12 residues from cysteine through phenylalanine. The kept DNA is CDR3 alone, 36 bases in frame from the first base. The V end loses 0 bases and the J end loses 7 bases, and a stretch of 4 bases separates them. According to the germline V gene (reference sequence), CDR1 reads LNHNV and CDR2 reads YYDKDF. This receptor was taken from a human donor who had recovered from COVID-19. Sequenced input: CD4+ T cells from blood, cultured in vitro. The chain was built from TRBV15 and TRBJ1-5, with the D gene not confidently named. The CDR3 region: CATSRDQQPQHF. The DNA is TGTGCCACCAGCAGAGATCAACAGCCCCAGCATTTT.